This T cell receptor beta chain was identified in a study of cytomegalovirus exposure and HLA in healthy donors. Using immunoSEQ multiplex PCR, the repertoire was profiled, and TCRdb retains in-frame clones only, with some absent. The sample lists some 340,000 clones, 75% to 90% occurring once. Trimming shortened V by 6 bases and J by 7 bases, and 15 bases separated the two germline ends. Germline CDR1 reads MDHEN; CDR2 reads SYDVKM. The CDR3 loop spans 13 amino acids. Sequencing was done on a sample of PBMCs. The rearrangement joins TRBV28 to TRBJ1-2, with D unclear. The source is a young woman in good health and CMV-seropositive. CDR3 amino acids: CASSPPQAVGYTF. Written as DNA, the CDR3 is TGTGCCAGCAGCCCCCCGCAGGCGGTTGGCTACACCTTC.